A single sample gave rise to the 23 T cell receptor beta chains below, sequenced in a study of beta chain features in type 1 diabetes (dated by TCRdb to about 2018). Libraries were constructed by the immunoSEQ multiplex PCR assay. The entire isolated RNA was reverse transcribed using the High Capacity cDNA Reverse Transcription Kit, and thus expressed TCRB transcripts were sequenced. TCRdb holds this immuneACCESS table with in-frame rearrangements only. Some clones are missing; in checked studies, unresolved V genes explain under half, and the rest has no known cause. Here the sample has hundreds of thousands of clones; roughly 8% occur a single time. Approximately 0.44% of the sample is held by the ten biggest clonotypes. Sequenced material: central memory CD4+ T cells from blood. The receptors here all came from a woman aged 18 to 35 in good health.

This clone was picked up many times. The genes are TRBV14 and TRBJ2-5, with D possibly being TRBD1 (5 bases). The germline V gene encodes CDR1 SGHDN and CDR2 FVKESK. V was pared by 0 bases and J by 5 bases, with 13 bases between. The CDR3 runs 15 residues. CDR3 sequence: CASSQDGPRAETQYF. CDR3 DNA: TGTGCCAGCAGCCAAGATGGTCCCAGGGCGGAGACCCAGTACTTC.

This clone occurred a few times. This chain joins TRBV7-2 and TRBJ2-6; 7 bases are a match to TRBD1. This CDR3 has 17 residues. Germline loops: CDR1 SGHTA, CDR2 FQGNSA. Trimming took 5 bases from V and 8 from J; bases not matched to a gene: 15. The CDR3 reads CASSLPPWTGSSNVLTF. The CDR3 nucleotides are TGTGCCAGCAGCCTCCCCCCGTGGACAGGAAGTTCCAACGTCCTGACTTTC.

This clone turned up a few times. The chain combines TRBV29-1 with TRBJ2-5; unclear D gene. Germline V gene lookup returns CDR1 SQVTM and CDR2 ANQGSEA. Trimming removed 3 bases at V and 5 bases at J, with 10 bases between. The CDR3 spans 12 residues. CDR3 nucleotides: TGCAGCGTTGACCTGGGTGTGGAGACCCAGTACTTC. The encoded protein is CSVDLGVETQYF. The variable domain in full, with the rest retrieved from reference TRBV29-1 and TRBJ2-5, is SAVISQKPSRDICQRGTSLTIQCQVDSQVTMMFWYRQQPGQSLTLIATANQGSEATYESGFVIDKFPISRPNLTFSTLTVSNMSPEDSSIYLCSVDLGVETQYFGPGTRLLVL.

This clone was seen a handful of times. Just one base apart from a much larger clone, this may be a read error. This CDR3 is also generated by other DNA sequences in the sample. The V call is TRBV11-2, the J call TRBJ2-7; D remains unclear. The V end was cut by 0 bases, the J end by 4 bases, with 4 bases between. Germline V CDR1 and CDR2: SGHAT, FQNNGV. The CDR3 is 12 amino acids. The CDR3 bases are TGTGCCAGCAGCTTAGATCAGTACGAGCAGTACTTC. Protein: CASSLDQYEQYF.

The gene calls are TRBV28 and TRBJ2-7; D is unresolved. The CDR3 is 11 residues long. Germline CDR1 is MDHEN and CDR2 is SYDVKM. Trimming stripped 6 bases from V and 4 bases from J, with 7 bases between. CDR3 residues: CASRTLYEQYF. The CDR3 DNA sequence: TGTGCCAGCAGAACGCTGTACGAGCAGTACTTC. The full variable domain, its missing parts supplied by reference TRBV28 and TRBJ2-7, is DVKVTQSSRYLVKRTGEKVFLECVQDMDHENMFWYRQDPGLGLRLIYFSYDVKMKEKGDIPEGYSVSREKKERFSLILESASTNQTSMYLCASRTLYEQYFGPGTRLTVT.

CDR3 in DNA: TGTGCCAGCAGCCGACGGGATCAGCGCACAGATACGCAGTATTTT. Its translation is CASSRRDQRTDTQYF. The chain employs TRBV28 and TRBJ2-3, with D tentatively TRBD2 (5 bases). The CDR3 is 15 amino acids. Germline lookup yields CDR1 MDHEN and CDR2 SYDVKM. V dropped 6 bases and J dropped 1 base, with 14 bases sitting between them.

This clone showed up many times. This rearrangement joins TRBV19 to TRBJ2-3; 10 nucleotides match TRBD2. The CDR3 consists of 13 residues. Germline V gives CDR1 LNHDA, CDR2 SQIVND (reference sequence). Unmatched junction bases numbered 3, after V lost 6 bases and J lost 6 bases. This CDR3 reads CASSLAGADTQYF. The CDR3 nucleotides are TGTGCCAGTAGCCTAGCGGGGGCGGATACGCAGTATTTT.

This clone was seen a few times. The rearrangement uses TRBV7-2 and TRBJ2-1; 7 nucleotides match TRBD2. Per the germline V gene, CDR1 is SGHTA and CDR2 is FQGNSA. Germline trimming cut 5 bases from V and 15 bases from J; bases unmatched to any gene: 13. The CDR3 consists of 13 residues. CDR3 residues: CASSPGYREASFF. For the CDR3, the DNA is TGTGCCAGCAGCCCCGGGTATCGGGAGGCCTCGTTCTTC.

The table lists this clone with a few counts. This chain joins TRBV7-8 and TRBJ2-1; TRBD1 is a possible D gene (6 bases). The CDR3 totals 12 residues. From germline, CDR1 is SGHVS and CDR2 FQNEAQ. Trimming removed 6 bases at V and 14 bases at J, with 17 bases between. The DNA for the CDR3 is TGTGCCAGCAGTCAAAACCAGGGGAAGGAGTTCTTC. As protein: CASSQNQGKEFF.

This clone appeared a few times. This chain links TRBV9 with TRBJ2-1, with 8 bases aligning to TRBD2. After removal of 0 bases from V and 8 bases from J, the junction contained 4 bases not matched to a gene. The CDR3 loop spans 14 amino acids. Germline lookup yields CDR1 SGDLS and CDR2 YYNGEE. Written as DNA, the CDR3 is TGTGCCAGCAGCGTAGCCGGGAGGGAGTATGAGCAGTTCTTC. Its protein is CASSVAGREYEQFF. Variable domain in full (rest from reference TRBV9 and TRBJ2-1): DSGVTQTPKHLITATGQRVTLRCSPRSGDLSVYWYQQSLDQGLQFLIQYYNGEERAKGNILERFSAQQFPDLHSELNLSSLELGDSALYFCASSVAGREYEQFFGPGTRLTVL.

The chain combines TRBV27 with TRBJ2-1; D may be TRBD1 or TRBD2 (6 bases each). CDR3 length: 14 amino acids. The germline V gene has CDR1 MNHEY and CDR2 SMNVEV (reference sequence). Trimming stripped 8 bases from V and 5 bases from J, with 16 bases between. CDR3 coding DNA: TGTGCCAGCTGCAAGGGGGGCGCAAACAATGAGCAGTTCTTC. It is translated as CASCKGGANNEQFF.

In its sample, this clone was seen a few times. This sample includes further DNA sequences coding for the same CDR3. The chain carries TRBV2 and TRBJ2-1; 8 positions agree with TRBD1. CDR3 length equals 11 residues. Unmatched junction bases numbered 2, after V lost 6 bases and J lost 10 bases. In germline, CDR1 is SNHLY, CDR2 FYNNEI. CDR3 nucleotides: TGTGCCAGCAGAAGACAGGGGGAGCAGTTCTTC. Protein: CASRRQGEQFF.

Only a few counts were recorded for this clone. CDR3 nucleotide sequence: TGCAGCGTTGGGGGGGACTATATCTCCGAGCAGTACTTC. This encodes CSVGGDYISEQYF. This chain joins TRBV29-1 and TRBJ2-7; TRBD2 matches at 7 bases. V dropped 4 bases and J dropped 6; count of bases not matched to a gene: 9. The germline V gene has CDR1 SQVTM and CDR2 ANQGSEA. This CDR3 region has 13 residues.

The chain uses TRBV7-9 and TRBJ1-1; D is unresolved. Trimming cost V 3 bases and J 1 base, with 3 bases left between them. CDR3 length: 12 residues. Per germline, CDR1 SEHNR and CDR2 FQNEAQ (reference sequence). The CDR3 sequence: CASSFGNTEAFF. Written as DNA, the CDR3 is TGTGCCAGCAGCTTCGGGAACACTGAAGCTTTCTTT.

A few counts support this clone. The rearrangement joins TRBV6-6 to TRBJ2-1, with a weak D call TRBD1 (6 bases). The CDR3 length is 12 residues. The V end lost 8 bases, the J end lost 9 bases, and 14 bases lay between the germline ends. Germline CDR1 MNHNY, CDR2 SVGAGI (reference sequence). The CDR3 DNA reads TGTGCCAGCGGAACGCAGGGGATTGAGCAGTTCTTC. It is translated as CASGTQGIEQFF.

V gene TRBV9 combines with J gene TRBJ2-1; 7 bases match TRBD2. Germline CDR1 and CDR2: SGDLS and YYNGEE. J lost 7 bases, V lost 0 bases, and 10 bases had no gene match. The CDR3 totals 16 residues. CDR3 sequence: CASSVGGGTLGNEQFF. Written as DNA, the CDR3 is TGTGCCAGCAGCGTAGGCGGGGGTACCCTAGGAAATGAGCAGTTCTTC. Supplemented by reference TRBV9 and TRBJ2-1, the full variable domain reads DSGVTQTPKHLITATGQRVTLRCSPRSGDLSVYWYQQSLDQGLQFLIQYYNGEERAKGNILERFSAQQFPDLHSELNLSSLELGDSALYFCASSVGGGTLGNEQFFGPGTRLTVL.

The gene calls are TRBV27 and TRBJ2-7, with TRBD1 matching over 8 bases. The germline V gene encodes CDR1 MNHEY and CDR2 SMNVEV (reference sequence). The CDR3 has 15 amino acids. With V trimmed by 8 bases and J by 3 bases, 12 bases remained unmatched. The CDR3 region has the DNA TGTGCCAGCGCCGTATCCCCGGGACAGGTCTACGAGCAGTACTTC. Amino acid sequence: CASAVSPGQVYEQYF.

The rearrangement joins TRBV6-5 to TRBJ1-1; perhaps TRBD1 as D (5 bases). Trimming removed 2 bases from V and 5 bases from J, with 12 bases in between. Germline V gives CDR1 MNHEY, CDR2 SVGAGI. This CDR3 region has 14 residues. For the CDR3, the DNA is TGTGCCAGCAGTTACACGGGGGGTAGTACTGAAGCTTTCTTT. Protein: CASSYTGGSTEAFF.

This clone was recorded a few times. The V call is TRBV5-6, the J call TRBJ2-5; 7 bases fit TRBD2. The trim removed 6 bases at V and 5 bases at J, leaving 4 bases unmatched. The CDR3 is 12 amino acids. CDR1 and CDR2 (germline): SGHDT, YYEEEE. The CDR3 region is CASNGREETQYF. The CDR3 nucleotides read TGTGCCAGCAATGGGAGGGAGGAGACCCAGTACTTC.

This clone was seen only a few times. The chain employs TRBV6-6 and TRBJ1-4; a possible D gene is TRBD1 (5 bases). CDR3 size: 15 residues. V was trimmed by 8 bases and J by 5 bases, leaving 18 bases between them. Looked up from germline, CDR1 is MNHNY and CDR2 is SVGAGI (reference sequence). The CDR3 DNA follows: TGTGCCAGCGCGCGGCCGGGACTGAAAAATGAAAAACTGTTTTTT. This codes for CASARPGLKNEKLFF.

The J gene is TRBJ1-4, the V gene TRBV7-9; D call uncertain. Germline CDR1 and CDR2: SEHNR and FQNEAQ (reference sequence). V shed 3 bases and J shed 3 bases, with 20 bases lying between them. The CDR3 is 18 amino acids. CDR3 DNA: TGTGCCAGCAGCTTCGGGCAGTCCGGGATACTTGCTAATGAAAAACTGTTTTTT. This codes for CASSFGQSGILANEKLFF. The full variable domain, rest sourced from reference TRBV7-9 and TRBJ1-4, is DTGVSQNPRHKITKRGQNVTFRCDPISEHNRLYWYRQTLGQGPEFLTYFQNEAQLEKSRLLSDRFSAERPKGSFSTLEIQRTEQGDSAMYLCASSFGQSGILANEKLFFGSGTQLSVL.

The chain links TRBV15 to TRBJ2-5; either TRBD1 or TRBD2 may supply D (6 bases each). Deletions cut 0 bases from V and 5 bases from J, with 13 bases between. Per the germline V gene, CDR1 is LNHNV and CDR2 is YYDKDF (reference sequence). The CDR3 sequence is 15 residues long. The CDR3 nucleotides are TGTGCCACCAGCAGAGATACAGGGACTGGGGAGACCCAGTACTTC. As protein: CATSRDTGTGETQYF.

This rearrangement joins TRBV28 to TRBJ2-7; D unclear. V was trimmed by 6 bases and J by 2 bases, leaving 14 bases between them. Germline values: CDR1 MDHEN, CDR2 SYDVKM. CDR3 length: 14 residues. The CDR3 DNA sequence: TGTGCCAGCAGGATACCGGGCCCGACCTACGAGCAGTACTTC. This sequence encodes CASRIPGPTYEQYF.